The 21 T cell receptor beta chains below were found in one sample sequenced in a study of blood T cell repertoires in COVID-19. The assay was immunoSEQ multiplex PCR, and TCRdb's table has in-frame clones only and misses some. The sample shows approximately 15,000 clones, approximately 89% of them seen only once. The sequencing sample was made of peripheral blood. The receptors originated from a man aged 60-69 years with active COVID-19.

The chain recombines TRBV10-1 with TRBJ1-1, with TRBD1 matching over 9 bases. Trimming removed 6 bases from V and 8 bases from J; junction bases left unmatched: 4. The germline V gene encodes CDR1 WNHNN and CDR2 SYGVQD (reference sequence). The length of the CDR3 is 12 residues. The CDR3 bases are TGCGCCAGCAGCCCCGGACAGGGGGAAGCTTTCTTT. Its translation: CASSPGQGEAFF.

J is TRBJ1-4 and V is TRBV6-5; possible D gene TRBD1, 5 bases. The CDR3 loop spans 16 amino acids. The V end was cut by 1 base, the J end by 7 bases, with 16 bases between. Looked up from germline, CDR1 is MNHEY and CDR2 is SVGAGI. The CDR3: CASSYYTAGVSEKLFF. The DNA for the CDR3 is TGTGCCAGCAGTTACTACACAGCGGGGGTCAGTGAAAAACTGTTTTTT.

The chain recombines TRBV18 with TRBJ1-5; D is possibly TRBD1 (6 bases). V gave up 5 bases and J gave up 0 bases, with 20 bases separating them. Germline lookup yields CDR1 KGHSH and CDR2 LQKENI. This CDR3 is 18 amino acids long. As DNA, the CDR3 is TGTGCCAGCTCAGGTTCGCAACAGGGCTGGGGTAGCAATCAGCCCCAGCATTTT. It codes for CASSGSQQGWGSNQPQHF.

The CDR3 loop reads CASATGQETQYF. CDR3 nucleotides: TGTGCCAGCGCGACAGGTCAAGAGACCCAGTACTTC. The chain links TRBV28 to TRBJ2-5; D may be TRBD1 (6 bases). In germline, CDR1 is MDHEN, CDR2 SYDVKM. V lost 8 bases and J lost 2, with 9 bases in between. CDR3 length: 12 residues. Filled out from reference TRBV28 and TRBJ2-5, the complete variable domain reads DVKVTQSSRYLVKRTGEKVFLECVQDMDHENMFWYRQDPGLGLRLIYFSYDVKMKEKGDIPEGYSVSREKKERFSLILESASTNQTSMYLCASATGQETQYFGPGTRLLVL.

The V call is TRBV10-3, the J call TRBJ2-3; TRBD2 matches at 13 bases. This CDR3 spans 16 amino acids. Germline V gives CDR1 ENHRY, CDR2 SYGVKD. The trim removed 6 bases at V and 6 bases at J, leaving 9 bases unmatched. DNA of the CDR3: TGTGCCATCAGGGGCGGACTAGCGGGGGCCAGGGATACGCAGTATTTT. Its translation is CAIRGGLAGARDTQYF.

The chain's CDR3 is CASSQSGTGNTIYF. The DNA of the CDR3 is TGTGCCAGCAGCCAATCAGGGACTGGAAACACCATATATTTT. This rearrangement joins TRBV6-6 to TRBJ1-3; D possibly corresponds to TRBD1 (5 bases). Germline values: CDR1 MNHNY, CDR2 SVGAGI (reference sequence). This CDR3 has 14 amino acids. Trimming removed 6 bases from V and 2 bases from J, with 11 bases in between.

This rearrangement joins TRBV20-1 to TRBJ1-2; 7 bases line up with TRBD1. The CDR3 runs to 15 residues. Unmatched junction bases numbered 9, after V lost 3 bases and J lost 2 bases. Germline CDR1 reads DFQATT; CDR2 reads SNEGSKA (reference sequence). The CDR3 DNA is TGCAGTGCTAGTGCCGGGGACAGAAGAAACTATGGCTACACCTTC. This encodes CSASAGDRRNYGYTF.

This clone was picked up one time. The chain couples TRBV10-1 to TRBJ2-2, with 9 bases matching TRBD1. The V and J ends lost 5 bases and 6 bases, in that order; junction bases with no gene match: 4. The CDR3 extends over 14 amino acids. Per the germline V gene, CDR1 is WNHNN and CDR2 is SYGVQD (reference sequence). The CDR3 DNA is TGCGCCAGCAGTTCAGACAGGGGGGCCGGGGAGCTGTTTTTT. Protein sequence: CASSSDRGAGELFF.

The chain joins TRBV27 to TRBJ1-6; possibly TRBD1 for D (5 bases). Per the germline V gene, CDR1 is MNHEY and CDR2 is SMNVEV (reference sequence). The ends were cut back, 5 bases at V and 8 bases at J, with 19 bases in the middle. CDR3 length: 16 amino acids. The CDR3 spells CASSMPRGVGDSPLHF. The CDR3 DNA reads as TGTGCCAGCAGTATGCCCCGGGGGGTCGGGGATTCACCCCTCCACTTT.

This rearrangement joins TRBV9 to TRBJ1-1, with D possibly matching TRBD1 (5 bases). Trimming took off 4 bases at V and 5 bases at J, with 12 bases between the two ends. The CDR3 is 13 residues long. Germline assignment: CDR1 SGDLS and CDR2 YYNGEE. The CDR3 is CASSTGWDTEAFF. The DNA of the CDR3 is TGTGCCAGCAGCACAGGTTGGGATACTGAAGCTTTCTTT.

This chain connects TRBV12-3 or TRBV12-4 to TRBJ2-5, with a weak D call TRBD1 (6 bases). V lost 3 bases, J lost 9 bases, and 14 bases lay in between. The CDR3 contains 13 residues. The CDR3 DNA reads TGTGCCAGCAGTTTCCGACAGGAAGGGGCCCAGTACTTC. It translates to CASSFRQEGAQYF.

This sequence joins TRBV7-2 and TRBJ1-1; 10 bases map to TRBD1. Germline lookup yields CDR1 SGHTA and CDR2 FQGNSA. Germline trimming cut 5 bases from V and 5 bases from J; bases unmatched to any gene: 5. CDR3 length: 14 amino acids. In DNA form, the CDR3 reads TGTGCCAGCAGCCGGGACAGGGGCGGAACTGAAGCTTTCTTT. Amino acids: CASSRDRGGTEAFF.

The chain uses TRBV5-1 and TRBJ1-5; 7 nucleotides line up with TRBD1. The CDR3 loop spans 15 amino acids. Per germline, CDR1 SGHRS and CDR2 YFSETQ. V shed 2 bases, J shed 3 bases, and the junction held 5 bases outside the gene matches. As DNA, the CDR3 is TGCGCCAGCAGCTTTGGTCAGGGGGACAATCAGCCCCAGCATTTT. Translated: CASSFGQGDNQPQHF.

The genes are TRBV9 and TRBJ1-3; 7 nucleotides agree with TRBD1. The junction had 9 bases not matched to a gene; V was cut back by 0 bases and J by 3 bases. This CDR3 region has 17 residues. Germline V gene data show CDR1 as SGDLS and CDR2 as YYNGEE. CDR3 in amino acids: CASSVGAAGGYGNTIYF. The CDR3 DNA follows: TGTGCCAGCAGCGTAGGTGCCGCAGGGGGTTATGGAAACACCATATATTTT.

The chain links TRBV7-9 to TRBJ1-2; 9 bases fit TRBD1. V shed 6 bases and J 1 base; nucleotides not matched to a gene: 3. The CDR3 extends over 14 amino acids. The germline V gene encodes CDR1 SEHNR and CDR2 FQNEAQ (reference sequence). In DNA form, the CDR3 reads TGTGCCAGCAGTCCGGGACAGGGTAACTATGGCTACACCTTC. Translation: CASSPGQGNYGYTF.

The rearrangement joins TRBV5-1 to TRBJ2-1, with 8 bases aligning to TRBD1. V was pared by 4 bases and J by 0 bases, with 12 bases of the junction left unmatched. The CDR3 contains 18 residues. Germline V gene data show CDR1 as SGHRS and CDR2 as YFSETQ. CDR3 nucleotide sequence: TGCGCCAGCAGCACCGGGACAGGACCTGCGAGCTCCTACAATGAGCAGTTCTTC. Translated, it gives CASSTGTGPASSYNEQFF.

A single count supports this clone. One junction end does not reproduce the germline sequence, and a read error may be involved. The chain is built from TRBV5-1 and TRBJ1-1, with D maybe TRBD1 (5 bases). Germline V lookup: CDR1 SGHRS, CDR2 YFSETQ. The CDR3 is 14 amino acids. The CDR3 region is CASNQGSMNTEAFF. The CDR3 DNA reads TGCGCCAGCAACCAGGGCTCAATGAACACTGAAGCCTTCTTT.

This clone was observed a single time. V usage is TRBV10-1 and J usage is TRBJ2-1, with 10 bases lining up with TRBD2. The length of the CDR3 is 14 residues. J gave up 10 bases and V 5 bases, and 8 bases lay outside the gene matches. Germline CDR1 is WNHNN and CDR2 is SYGVQD (reference sequence). The CDR3 here is CASSKRGGLEEQFF. CDR3 sequence (DNA): TGCGCCAGCAGTAAGCGGGGGGGCCTGGAGGAGCAGTTCTTC.

V gene TRBV28 combines with J gene TRBJ2-3; 9 positions agree with TRBD1. This CDR3 region has 16 residues. J lost 6 bases, V lost 4 bases, and 11 bases had no gene match. Germline loops: CDR1 MDHEN, CDR2 SYDVKM. CDR3 loop: CASSSPGQGVWDTQYF. The CDR3 DNA follows: TGTGCCAGCAGTTCACCGGGACAGGGAGTTTGGGATACGCAGTATTTT.

This CDR3 is CASSQVDRVPNTGELFF. Here the CDR3 DNA reads TGCGCCAGCAGCCAAGTGGACAGGGTACCGAACACCGGGGAGCTGTTTTTT. This chain links TRBV4-1 with TRBJ2-2; TRBD1 matches at 8 bases. CDR1 MGHRA and CDR2 YSYEKL come from the germline V gene. V dropped 1 base and J dropped 0; count of bases not matched to a gene: 4. This CDR3 contains 17 residues.

In its sample, this clone was seen once. The chain has TRBV19 and TRBJ2-5; 12 bases fit TRBD2. With 4 bases clipped from V and 4 bases from J, the junction kept 13 bases outside the gene matches. Germline V gives CDR1 LNHDA, CDR2 SQIVND (reference sequence). The CDR3 extends over 18 amino acids. The CDR3 DNA reads as TGTGCCAGTAGTAGGGGTCTAGCGGGGGGGCCAGGAGTAGAGACCCAGTACTTC. It yields the protein CASSRGLAGGPGVETQYF.